The 23 T cell receptor beta chains given below trace back to one sample, sequenced in a study of early T cells in non-severe SARS-CoV-2 infection. Using its own MiXCR run on the 5' RACE reads, TCRdb lists one record per CDR3 protein. The sample holds about 30,000 distinct CDR3 sequences; approximately 5.5% are singletons and the top ten take about 4%. The sequencing input was whole blood. Receptors were obtained from an adult who was a healthcare worker with PCR-confirmed SARS-CoV-2 infection or an uninfected control (not recorded which).

This clonotype was recorded at least ten times. J is TRBJ2-1 and V is TRBV24-1, with 10 bases identical to TRBD1. The V segment lost 2 bases and the J segment 3 bases; nucleotides outside the gene matches: 6. Per germline, CDR1 KGHDR and CDR2 SFDVKD. CDR3 size: 17 residues. DNA for the CDR3: TGTGCCACCAGTGATTCCTGGGGGACAGGGGTCTACAATGAGCAGTTCTTC. Amino acids: CATSDSWGTGVYNEQFF.

As to this clonotype: A much bigger clone sits one base away, suggesting this may be a read error. The chain recombines TRBV3-1 with TRBJ2-4, with D perhaps matching TRBD1 or TRBD2 (5 bases each). The CDR3 contains 14 residues. CDR1 is LGHDT and CDR2 is YNNKEL in the germline V gene (reference sequence). CDR3 sequence (DNA): TGTGCCAGCGGCCAGAGGGGCCACCCAAACATTCAGTACTTC. Amino acids: CASGQRGHPNIQYF.

V is TRBV6-2 or TRBV6-3 and J is TRBJ2-3; 9 bases are a match to TRBD2. The ends lost 2 bases at V and 5 bases at J; junction bases unmatched: 8. This CDR3 is 16 amino acids long. CDR1 and CDR2 from the germline V gene are MNHEY and SVGEGT. CDR3 sequence: CASSYPPFSGGDTQYF. The CDR3 DNA sequence: TGTGCCAGCAGTTACCCCCCTTTTAGCGGGGGAGATACGCAGTATTTT.

At least ten counts were recorded for this clonotype. The chain is built from TRBV4-2 and TRBJ2-2; a possible D gene is TRBD2 (6 bases). Trimming removed 1 base from V and 7 bases from J, with 13 bases in between. CDR3 size: 15 residues. Germline V gene lookup returns CDR1 LGHNA and CDR2 YNFKEQ. In DNA, the CDR3 is TGTGCCAGCAGCCAAGCTGCGGGATCGGTCGGGGAGCTGTTTTTT. Its translation is CASSQAAGSVGELFF.

This clonotype was found many times. The J gene is TRBJ2-7, the V gene TRBV11-3, with 9 bases that match TRBD1. Trimming cost V 5 bases and J 6 bases; bases outside gene matches: 8. The CDR3 sequence is 14 residues long. Germline loops: CDR1 SGHNT, CDR2 YENEEA. DNA of the CDR3: TGTGCCAGCAGCGTCGGACAGGGGATTGCCGAGCAGTACTTC. Amino acid sequence: CASSVGQGIAEQYF.

The chain couples TRBV20-1 to TRBJ2-3; 7 bases fit TRBD1. This CDR3 has 16 amino acids. Germline trimming cut 3 bases from V and 0 bases from J; bases unmatched to any gene: 9. Per germline, CDR1 DFQATT and CDR2 SNEGSKA (reference sequence). The CDR3 nucleotides are TGCAGTGCTAGGTCCCGACAGGGCTCTAGCACAGATACGCAGTATTTT. Amino acid sequence: CSARSRQGSSTDTQYF.

V is TRBV11-2 and J is TRBJ2-7; D gene ambiguous. V was clipped by 1 base and J by 13 bases, with 17 bases between them. The V gene's germline CDR1 is SGHAT and CDR2 FQNNGV. This CDR3 region has 13 residues. CDR3 nucleotide sequence: TGTGCCAGCAGCTTAGTCCCAGCGAGGCAGTCCTACTTC. It encodes CASSLVPARQSYF.

This clonotype was counted between two and nine times. The chain links TRBV2 to TRBJ2-2, with D perhaps matching TRBD1 or TRBD2 (5 bases each). The CDR3 extends over 15 amino acids. The ends were cut back, 10 bases at V and 0 bases at J, with 15 bases in the middle. Germline V CDR1 and CDR2: SNHLY, FYNNEI. The CDR3 DNA follows: TGTGCCACTAGGGTCGGGGCATCGAACACCGGGGAGCTGTTTTTT. Translation gives CATRVGASNTGELFF.

The rearrangement joins TRBV18 to TRBJ1-2; tentatively, D is TRBD1 (6 bases). The CDR3 runs 14 residues. The germline V gene encodes CDR1 KGHSH and CDR2 LQKENI. The V end lost 4 bases, the J end lost 2 bases, and 11 bases lay between the germline ends. CDR3 nucleotide sequence: TGTGCCAGCTCACAACGGACAGAGAACTATGGCTACACCTTC. Amino acid sequence: CASSQRTENYGYTF.

The sample holds many counts of this clonotype. The chain employs TRBV28 and TRBJ2-5, with TRBD1 matching 7 bases. Germline V gives CDR1 MDHEN, CDR2 SYDVKM. There are 15 residues in the CDR3. V was clipped by 5 bases and J by 1 base; unmatched bases: 7. The CDR3 region is CASSTRTGFQETQYF. In nucleotides, the CDR3 is TGTGCCAGCAGTACCCGGACAGGCTTCCAAGAGACCCAGTACTTC.

The sample holds many counts of this clonotype. One end of the junction fails to match germline, which may point to a read error. The chain has TRBV12-3 or TRBV12-4 and TRBJ1-1; 11 bases fit TRBD1. The CDR3 has 13 residues. CDR3 sequence (DNA): TGTGCCAGCAGTCGGACAGGGGGCAATGAAGTTTTCTTT. It codes for CASSRTGGNEVFF.

At least ten counts were recorded for this clonotype. The chain couples TRBV5-1 to TRBJ2-3; TRBD2 aligns across 9 bases. This CDR3 is built from 13 residues. Trimming took 3 bases from V and 10 from J; bases not matched to a gene: 6. Germline CDR1 reads SGHRS; CDR2 reads YFSETQ. CDR3 region: CASSWIAGEAQYF. CDR3 DNA: TGCGCCAGCAGCTGGATAGCGGGAGAGGCGCAGTATTTT.

This clonotype was seen a few times. The chain carries TRBV20-1 and TRBJ2-7; either TRBD1 or TRBD2 may fit D (6 bases each). Germline CDR1 and CDR2: DFQATT and SNEGSKA (reference sequence). There are 13 residues in the CDR3. V lost 6 bases, J lost 7 bases, and 19 bases lay in between. CDR3 bases: TGCAGTGCGTTCGACACGGGGGCACGGGAGCAGTACTTC. As protein: CSAFDTGAREQYF.

This clonotype appeared a few times. The J gene is TRBJ2-2, the V gene TRBV2, with 10 bases lining up with TRBD1. The trim removed 2 bases at V and 0 bases at J, leaving 3 bases unmatched. CDR1 SNHLY and CDR2 FYNNEI come from the germline V gene. The CDR3 is made up of 17 amino acids. In DNA form, the CDR3 reads TGTGCCAGCAGTGAATACGGACAGGGGGCGAACACCGGGGAGCTGTTTTTT. This translates into CASSEYGQGANTGELFF. Drawing the rest from reference TRBV2 and TRBJ2-2, the complete variable domain is EPEVTQTPSHQVTQMGQEVILRCVPISNHLYFYWYRQILGQKVEFLVSFYNNEISEKSEIFDDQFSVERPDGSNFTLKIRSTKLEDSAMYFCASSEYGQGANTGELFFGEGSRLTVL.

This clonotype was seen ten or more times. V usage is TRBV12-3 or TRBV12-4 and J usage is TRBJ2-2, with 8 bases aligning to TRBD2. Losses at the gene ends were 6 bases for V and 4 bases for J; bases not matched to a gene: 4. The CDR3 sequence is 14 residues long. The CDR3, as DNA: TGTGCCAGCAGCCGACTAGCGACCACCGGGGAGCTGTTTTTT. Its translation: CASSRLATTGELFF.

The rearrangement joins TRBV27 to TRBJ2-7, with 15 bases lining up with TRBD2. This CDR3 is built from 16 residues. Germline lookup yields CDR1 MNHEY and CDR2 SMNVEV (reference sequence). V lost 5 bases and J lost 7; bases outside the gene matches: 9. The CDR3 loop is CASSPRTSGRAKEQYF. DNA for the CDR3: TGTGCCAGCAGTCCCCGGACTAGCGGGAGGGCGAAGGAGCAGTACTTC.

This clonotype was counted ten times or more. The chain recombines TRBV6-2 or TRBV6-3 with TRBJ2-1; 8 bases agree with TRBD1. Germline V CDR1 and CDR2: MNHEY, SVGEGT. With 4 bases clipped from V and 5 bases from J, the junction kept 10 bases outside the gene matches. The CDR3 is 16 residues long. In nucleotides, the CDR3 is TGTGCCAGCAGTTCCCGCCGGACAGGGCGGAACAATGAGCAGTTCTTC. Protein product: CASSSRRTGRNNEQFF.

This clonotype was counted only a few times. The rearrangement joins TRBV19 to TRBJ1-5; D is undetermined. CDR1 LNHDA and CDR2 SQIVND come from the germline V gene (reference sequence). V was pared by 6 bases and J by 2 bases, with 8 bases between. The CDR3 consists of 13 residues. This CDR3 reads CASSVWGNQPQHF. As DNA, the CDR3 is TGTGCCAGTAGCGTTTGGGGCAATCAGCCCCAGCATTTT.

This clonotype came up a few times. CDR3 in DNA: TGTGCCAGCAGCCCCGGGACTTCCAATGAGCAGTTCTTC. Translating it yields CASSPGTSNEQFF. V gene TRBV7-2 combines with J gene TRBJ2-1; weak D call: TRBD2 (6 bases). The germline V gene encodes CDR1 SGHTA and CDR2 FQGNSA. The CDR3 covers 13 residues. V was pared by 5 bases and J by 6 bases, with 11 bases between. Filled out from reference TRBV7-2 and TRBJ2-1, the complete variable domain reads GAGVSQSPSNKVTEKGKDVELRCDPISGHTALYWYRQSLGQGLEFLIYFQGNSAPDKSGLPSDRFSAERTGGSVSTLTIQRTQQEDSAVYLCASSPGTSNEQFFGPGTRLTVL.

Ten or more counts support this clonotype. The V and J genes are TRBV5-4 and TRBJ2-3; 8 nucleotides agree with TRBD2. The germline V gene encodes CDR1 SGHNT and CDR2 YYREEE (reference sequence). There are 17 residues in the CDR3. With 3 bases clipped from V and 2 bases from J, the junction kept 11 bases outside the gene matches. The CDR3: CASSSRGAGDNTDTQYF. In nucleotides, the CDR3 is TGTGCCAGCAGCTCCCGCGGAGCGGGAGATAACACAGATACGCAGTATTTT.

This clonotype was found many times. The V call is TRBV10-1, the J call TRBJ1-4, with D unresolved. V was pared by 3 bases and J by 0 bases, with 8 bases between. The length of the CDR3 is 15 residues. Germline loops: CDR1 WNHNN, CDR2 SYGVQD (reference sequence). The CDR3 DNA sequence: TGCGCCAGCAGTGAAACTCGAGCAACTAATGAAAAACTGTTTTTT. It codes for CASSETRATNEKLFF.

This clonotype showed up many times. The chain carries TRBV18 and TRBJ2-3, with no clear D. Trimming took 3 bases from V and 0 from J, leaving 4 bases between them. This CDR3 region has 13 residues. Per germline, CDR1 KGHSH and CDR2 LQKENI. The chain's CDR3 is CASSPESTDTQYF. CDR3 DNA sequence: TGTGCCAGCTCACCGGAAAGCACAGATACGCAGTATTTT.

This clonotype has ten or more counts. The chain has TRBV29-1 and TRBJ2-3, with D possibly being TRBD1 (5 bases). CDR1 is SQVTM and CDR2 is ANQGSEA in the germline V gene. Trimming took off 6 bases at V and 0 bases at J, with 13 bases between the two ends. CDR3 size: 14 residues. The CDR3 region is CSVKGSTSTDTQYF. The CDR3 DNA reads as TGCAGCGTCAAGGGGTCCACTAGCACAGATACGCAGTATTTT.